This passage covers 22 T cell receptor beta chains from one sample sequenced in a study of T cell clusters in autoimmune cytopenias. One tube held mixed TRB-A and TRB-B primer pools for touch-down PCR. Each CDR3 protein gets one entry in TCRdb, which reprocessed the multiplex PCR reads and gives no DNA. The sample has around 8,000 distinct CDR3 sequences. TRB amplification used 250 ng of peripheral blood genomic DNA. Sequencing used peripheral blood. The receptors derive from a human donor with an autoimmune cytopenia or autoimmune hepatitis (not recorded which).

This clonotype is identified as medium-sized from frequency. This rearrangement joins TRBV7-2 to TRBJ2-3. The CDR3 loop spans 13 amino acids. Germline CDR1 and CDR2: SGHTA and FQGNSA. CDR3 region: CASSATYTDTQYF. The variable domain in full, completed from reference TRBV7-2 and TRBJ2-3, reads GAGVSQSPSNKVTEKGKDVELRCDPISGHTALYWYRQSLGQGLEFLIYFQGNSAPDKSGLPSDRFSAERTGGSVSTLTIQRTQQEDSAVYLCASSATYTDTQYFGPGTRLTVL.

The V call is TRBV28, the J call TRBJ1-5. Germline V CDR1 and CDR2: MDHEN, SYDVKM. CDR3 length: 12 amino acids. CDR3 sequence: CASTESGQPQHF.

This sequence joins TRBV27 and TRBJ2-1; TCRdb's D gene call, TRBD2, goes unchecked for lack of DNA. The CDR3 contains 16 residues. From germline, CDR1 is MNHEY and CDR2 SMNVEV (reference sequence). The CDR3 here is CASSRLAGAPWREQFF.

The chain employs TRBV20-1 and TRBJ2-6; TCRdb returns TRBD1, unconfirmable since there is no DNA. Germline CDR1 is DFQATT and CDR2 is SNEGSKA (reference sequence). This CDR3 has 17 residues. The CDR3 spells CSARGTGGSSGANVLTF.

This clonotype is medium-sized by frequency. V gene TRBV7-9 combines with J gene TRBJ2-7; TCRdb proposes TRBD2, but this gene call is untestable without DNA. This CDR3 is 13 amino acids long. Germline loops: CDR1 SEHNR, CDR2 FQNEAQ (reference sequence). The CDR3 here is CASTAVASYEQYF. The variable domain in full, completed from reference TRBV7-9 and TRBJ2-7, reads DTGVSQNPRHKITKRGQNVTFRCDPISEHNRLYWYRQTLGQGPEFLTYFQNEAQLEKSRLLSDRFSAERPKGSFSTLEIQRTEQGDSAMYLCASTAVASYEQYFGPGTRLTVT.

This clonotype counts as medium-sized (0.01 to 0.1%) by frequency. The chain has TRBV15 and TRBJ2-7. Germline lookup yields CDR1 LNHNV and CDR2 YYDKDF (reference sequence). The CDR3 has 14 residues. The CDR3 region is CATSRDRGAYEQYF.

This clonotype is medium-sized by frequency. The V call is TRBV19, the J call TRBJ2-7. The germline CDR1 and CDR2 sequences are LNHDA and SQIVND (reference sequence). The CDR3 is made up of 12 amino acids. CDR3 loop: CASSIEVTGQYF. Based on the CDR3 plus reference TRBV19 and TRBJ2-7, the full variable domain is DGGITQSPKYLFRKEGQNVTLSCEQNLNHDAMYWYRQDPGQGLRLIYYSQIVNDFQKGDIAEGYSVSREKKESFPLTVTSAQKNPTAFYLCASSIEVTGQYFGPGTRLTVT.

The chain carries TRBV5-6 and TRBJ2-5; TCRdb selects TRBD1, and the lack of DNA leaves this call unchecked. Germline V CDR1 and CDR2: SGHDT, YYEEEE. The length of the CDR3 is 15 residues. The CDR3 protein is CASSSLRDEGKTQYF. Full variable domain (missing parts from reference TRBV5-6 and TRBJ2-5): DAGVTQSPTHLIKTRGQQVTLRCSPKSGHDTVSWYQQALGQGPQFIFQYYEEEERQRGNFPDRFSGHQFPNYSSELNVNALLLGDSALYLCASSSLRDEGKTQYFGPGTRLLVL.

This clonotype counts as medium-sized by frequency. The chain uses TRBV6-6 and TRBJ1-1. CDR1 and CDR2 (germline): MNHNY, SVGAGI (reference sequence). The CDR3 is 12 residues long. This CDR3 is CASSYSDTEAFF.

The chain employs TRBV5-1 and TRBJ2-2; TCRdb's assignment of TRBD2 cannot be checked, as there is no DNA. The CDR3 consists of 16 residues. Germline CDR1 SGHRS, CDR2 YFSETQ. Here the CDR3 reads CASSLRASGNTGELFF.

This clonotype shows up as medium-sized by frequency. CDR3: CASSLARELDTQYF. This chain connects TRBV7-2 to TRBJ2-3; TCRdb returns TRBD2, unconfirmable since there is no DNA. The CDR3 covers 14 residues. Germline assignment: CDR1 SGHTA and CDR2 FQGNSA.

The CDR3 sequence: CASSEAKGQLYYEQYF. This chain joins TRBV12-3 or TRBV12-4 and TRBJ2-7; TCRdb selects TRBD1, and the lack of DNA leaves this call unchecked. CDR3 length equals 16 residues.

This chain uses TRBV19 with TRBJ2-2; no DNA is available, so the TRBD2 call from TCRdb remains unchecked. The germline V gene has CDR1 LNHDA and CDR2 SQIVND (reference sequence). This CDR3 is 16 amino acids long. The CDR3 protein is CASKRPGTSGTGELFF.

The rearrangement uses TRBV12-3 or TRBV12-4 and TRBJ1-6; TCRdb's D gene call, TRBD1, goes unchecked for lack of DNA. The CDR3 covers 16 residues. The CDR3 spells CASSVGEGSYNSPLHF.

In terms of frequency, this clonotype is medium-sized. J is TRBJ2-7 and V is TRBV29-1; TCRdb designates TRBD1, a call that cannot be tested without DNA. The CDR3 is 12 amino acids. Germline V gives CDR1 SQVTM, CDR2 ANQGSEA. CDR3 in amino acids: CSARNAEYEQYF.

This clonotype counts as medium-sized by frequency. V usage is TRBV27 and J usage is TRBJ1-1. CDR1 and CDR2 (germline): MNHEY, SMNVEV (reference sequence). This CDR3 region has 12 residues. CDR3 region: CASEDFVGEAFF.

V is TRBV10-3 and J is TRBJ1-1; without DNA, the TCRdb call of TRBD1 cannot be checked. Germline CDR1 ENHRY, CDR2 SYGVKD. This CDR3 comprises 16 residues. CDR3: CAISESGPGMNTEAFF.

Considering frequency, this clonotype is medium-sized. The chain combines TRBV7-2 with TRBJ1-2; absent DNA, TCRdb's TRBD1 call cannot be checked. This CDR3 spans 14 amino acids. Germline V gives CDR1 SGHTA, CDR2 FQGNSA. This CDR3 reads CASSLKGQGHGYTF.

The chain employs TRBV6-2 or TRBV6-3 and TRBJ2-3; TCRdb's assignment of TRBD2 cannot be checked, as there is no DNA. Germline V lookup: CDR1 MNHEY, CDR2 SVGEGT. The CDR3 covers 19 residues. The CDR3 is CASSNTRASGVLSTDTQYF.

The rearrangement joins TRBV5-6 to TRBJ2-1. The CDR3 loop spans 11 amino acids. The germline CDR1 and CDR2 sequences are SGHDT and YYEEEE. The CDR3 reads CASSLYNEQFF.

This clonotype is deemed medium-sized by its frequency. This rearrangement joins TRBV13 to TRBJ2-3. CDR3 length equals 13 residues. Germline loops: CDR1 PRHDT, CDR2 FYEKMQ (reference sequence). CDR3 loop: CASSLAVTDTQYF.

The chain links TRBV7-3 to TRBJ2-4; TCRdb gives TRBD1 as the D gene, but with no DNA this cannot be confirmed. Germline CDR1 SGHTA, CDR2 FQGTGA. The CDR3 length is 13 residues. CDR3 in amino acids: CASSSTAQHIQYF.